This TCR beta chain was identified during a study of cytomegalovirus exposure and HLA in healthy donors. Study-wide results and caveats: In a later analysis, at a false discovery rate of 0.05, under 20,000 TCR beta sequences were associated with HLA alleles. The analysis excluded some indistinguishable V segments, including TRBV6-2 and TRBV6-3. The HLA-A and HLA-B alleles of most subjects were reportedly predicted accurately from TCR beta sequences.

Amplification used 60 Vbeta primers and 13 Jbeta primers. Sequenced by immunoSEQ multiplex PCR; TCRdb stores in-frame clones only, minus some. Seen here are about 180,000 clones, less than 80% observed once, and the top ten hold approximately 0.7%. For this clone: No antigen is known for it.

The CDR3 loop spans 16 amino acids. Germline values: CDR1 SNHLY, CDR2 FYNNEI. J was trimmed by 8 bases and V by 6 bases; bases with no gene match: 16. The material sequenced was PBMCs. This chain connects TRBV2 to TRBJ2-3; 8 bases fit TRBD2. The clonotype was recovered from a woman aged 40-49 years in good health and CMV-seronegative. The CDR3 DNA reads as TGTGCCAGCAGAGACTTTTCGGCGGGGGGAGGTGGTACGCAGTATTTT. This translates into CASRDFSAGGGGTQYF.